Included here is one T cell receptor (beta chain) sequence, with context. What it binds is not known. The sample belongs to a study of identical twins. Study-level points and caveats: Fewer insertions characterized abundant cord blood beta clonotypes, whereas memory repertoires showed none.

CDR3 length: 14 residues. In germline, CDR1 is SNHLY, CDR2 FYNNEI. Between the trimmed V and J ends, which lost 6 bases and 1 base, there was a span of 12 bases. Only healthy Caucasians were enrolled as donors. One entry per CDR3 protein, called by TCRdb with MiXCR from the 5' RACE reads. The data contain some 250,000 distinct CDR3 sequences, under 8.5% of them singletons. Separately, the same data were catalogued under a study of T cells expressing NK-cell markers. This second study says: The dominant NKG2C+ clonotypes represented about 1.0-7.5% of CD8+ T cells in six donors. The same clonotypes also predominated in the CD3+CD56-NKG2C+ fraction of a few donors.

Sequencing was performed on CD8+ T cells sorted from blood. The rearrangement joins TRBV2 to TRBJ2-5; tentatively, D is TRBD2 (5 bases). This receptor was obtained from a woman between 18 and 29 years old in good health. The DNA of the CDR3 is TGTGCCAGCAGGCGACGGGGAGTCCAAGAGACCCAGTACTTC. This gives the protein CASRRRGVQETQYF.